This TCR beta chain appears in the sequencing data of a study of blood T cell repertoires in COVID-19. Generated by immunoSEQ multiplex PCR, the TCRdb table keeps only in-frame clones and is missing some. The profile shows about 400,000 clones, around 89% of them singletons. Unmatched junction bases numbered 14, after V lost 0 bases and J lost 1 base. Germline V CDR1 and CDR2: LGHDT, YNNKEL (reference sequence). The CDR3 consists of 20 residues. The sample was peripheral blood. V is TRBV3-1 (or the pseudogene TRBV3-2) and J is TRBJ2-1; the match to TRBD2 covers 8 bases. The sequence was obtained from a man in his forties with acute or convalescent COVID-19. The CDR3 DNA sequence: TGTGCCAGCAGCCAAGATAGGAACCTAGGGAGCGGGGGTTCCTACAATGAGCAGTTCTTC. As protein: CASSQDRNLGSGGSYNEQFF.